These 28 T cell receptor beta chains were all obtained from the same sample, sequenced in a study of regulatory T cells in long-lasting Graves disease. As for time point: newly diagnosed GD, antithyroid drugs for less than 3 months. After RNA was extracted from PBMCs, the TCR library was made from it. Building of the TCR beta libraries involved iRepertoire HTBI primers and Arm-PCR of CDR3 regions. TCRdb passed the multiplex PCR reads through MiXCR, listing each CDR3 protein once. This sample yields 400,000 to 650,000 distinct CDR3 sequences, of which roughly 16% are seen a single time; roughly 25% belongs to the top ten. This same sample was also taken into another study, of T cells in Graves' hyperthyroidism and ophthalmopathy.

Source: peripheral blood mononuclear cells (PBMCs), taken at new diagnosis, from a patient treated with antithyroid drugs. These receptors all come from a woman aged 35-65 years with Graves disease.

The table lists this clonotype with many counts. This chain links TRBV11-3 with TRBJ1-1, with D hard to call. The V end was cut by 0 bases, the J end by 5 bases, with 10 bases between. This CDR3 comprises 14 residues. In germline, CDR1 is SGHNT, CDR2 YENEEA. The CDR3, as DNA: TGTGCCAGCAGCTTAGAACGTGGGGTAACTGAAGCTTTCTTT. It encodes CASSLERGVTEAFF.

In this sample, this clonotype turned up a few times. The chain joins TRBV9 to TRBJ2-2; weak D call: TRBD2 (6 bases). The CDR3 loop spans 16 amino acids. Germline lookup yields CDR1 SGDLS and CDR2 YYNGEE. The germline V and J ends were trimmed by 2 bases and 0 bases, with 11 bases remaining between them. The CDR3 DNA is TGTGCCAGCAGCGTGGCGGGGCACGCGAACACCGGGGAGCTGTTTTTT. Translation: CASSVAGHANTGELFF.

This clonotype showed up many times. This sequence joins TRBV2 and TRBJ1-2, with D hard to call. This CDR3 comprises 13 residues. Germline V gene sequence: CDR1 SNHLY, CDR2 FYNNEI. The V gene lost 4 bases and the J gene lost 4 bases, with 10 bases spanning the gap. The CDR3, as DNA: TGTGCCAGCAGTGTGGTAGAGAGCTATGGCTACACCTTC. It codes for CASSVVESYGYTF.

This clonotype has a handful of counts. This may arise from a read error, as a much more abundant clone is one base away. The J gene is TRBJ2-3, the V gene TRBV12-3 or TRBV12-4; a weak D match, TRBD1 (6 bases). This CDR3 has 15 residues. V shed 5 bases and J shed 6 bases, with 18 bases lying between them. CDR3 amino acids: CASSLRQAEPDTQYF. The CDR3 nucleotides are TGTGCCAGCAGTCTCCGACAGGCTGAGCCTGATACGCAGTATTTT.

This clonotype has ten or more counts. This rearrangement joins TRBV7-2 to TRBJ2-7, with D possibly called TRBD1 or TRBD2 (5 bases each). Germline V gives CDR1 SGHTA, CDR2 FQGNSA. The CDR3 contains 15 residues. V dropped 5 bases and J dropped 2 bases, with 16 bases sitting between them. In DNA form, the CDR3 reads TGTGCCAGCAGCCCCTCCGGGACGAACCCCTACGAGCAGTACTTC. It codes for CASSPSGTNPYEQYF. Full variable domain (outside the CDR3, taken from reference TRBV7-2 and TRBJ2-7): GAGVSQSPSNKVTEKGKDVELRCDPISGHTALYWYRQSLGQGLEFLIYFQGNSAPDKSGLPSDRFSAERTGGSVSTLTIQRTQQEDSAVYLCASSPSGTNPYEQYFGPGTRLTVT.

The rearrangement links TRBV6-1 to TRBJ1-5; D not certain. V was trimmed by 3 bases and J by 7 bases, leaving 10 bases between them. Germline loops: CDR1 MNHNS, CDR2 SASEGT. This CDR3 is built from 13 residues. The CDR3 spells CASSDRLEQPQHF. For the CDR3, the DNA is TGTGCCAGCAGTGACAGGTTGGAGCAGCCCCAGCATTTT.

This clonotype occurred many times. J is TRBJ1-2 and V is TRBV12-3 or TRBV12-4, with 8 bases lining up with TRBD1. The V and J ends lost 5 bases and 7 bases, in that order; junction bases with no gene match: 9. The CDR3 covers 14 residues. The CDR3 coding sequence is TGTGCCAGCAGTCCAAGACAGGGGAGGGGTGGCTACACCTTC. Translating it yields CASSPRQGRGGYTF.

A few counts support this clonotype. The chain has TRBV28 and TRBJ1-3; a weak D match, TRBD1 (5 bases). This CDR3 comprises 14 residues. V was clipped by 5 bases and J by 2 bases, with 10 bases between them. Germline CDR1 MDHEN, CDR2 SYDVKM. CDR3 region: CASSPGRAGNTIYF. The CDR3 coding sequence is TGTGCCAGCAGTCCCGGCAGGGCTGGAAACACCATATATTTT.

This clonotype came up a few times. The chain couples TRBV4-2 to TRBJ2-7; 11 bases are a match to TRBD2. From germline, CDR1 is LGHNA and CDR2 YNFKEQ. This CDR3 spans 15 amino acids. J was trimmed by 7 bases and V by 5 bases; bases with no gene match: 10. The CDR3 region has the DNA TGTGCCAGCAGCTCAAGGACTAGCGGGCCTTGGGAGCAGTACTTC. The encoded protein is CASSSRTSGPWEQYF.

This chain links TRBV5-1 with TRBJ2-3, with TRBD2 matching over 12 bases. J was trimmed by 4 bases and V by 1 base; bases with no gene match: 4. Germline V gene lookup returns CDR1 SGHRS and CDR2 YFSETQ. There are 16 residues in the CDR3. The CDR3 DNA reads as TGCGCCAGCAGCTTGCTAGCGGGGGGGCAGGCAGATACGCAGTATTTT. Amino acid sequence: CASSLLAGGQADTQYF.

The CDR3 DNA reads TGTGCCAGCAGCCAAGGGATACGCACGTACTTC. As protein: CASSQGIRTYF. The chain is built from TRBV3-1 and TRBJ2-7, with D hard to call. V was pared by 1 base and J by 12 bases, with 10 bases between. This CDR3 has 11 residues. CDR1 and CDR2 (germline): LGHDT, YNNKEL (reference sequence).

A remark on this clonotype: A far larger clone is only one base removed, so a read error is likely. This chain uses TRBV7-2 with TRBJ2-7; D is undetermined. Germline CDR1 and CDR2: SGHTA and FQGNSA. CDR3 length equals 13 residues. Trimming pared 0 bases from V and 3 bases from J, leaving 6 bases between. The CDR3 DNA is TGTGCCAGCAGCTTAGCCGGGTTCTACGAGCAGTACTTC. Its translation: CASSLAGFYEQYF.

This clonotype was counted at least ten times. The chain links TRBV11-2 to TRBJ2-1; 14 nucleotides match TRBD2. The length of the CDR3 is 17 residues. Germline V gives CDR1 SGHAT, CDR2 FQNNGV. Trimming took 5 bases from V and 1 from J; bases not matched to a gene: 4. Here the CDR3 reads CASSPRLAGGSYNEQFF. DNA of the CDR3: TGTGCCAGCAGCCCGAGACTAGCGGGAGGGTCCTACAATGAGCAGTTCTTC.

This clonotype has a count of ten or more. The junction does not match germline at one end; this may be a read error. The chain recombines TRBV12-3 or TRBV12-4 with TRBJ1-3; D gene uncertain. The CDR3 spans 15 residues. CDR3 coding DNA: TGCGCCAGCAGCTTGAGACTGGGATCTGGAAACACCATATATTTT. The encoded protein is CASSLRLGSGNTIYF.

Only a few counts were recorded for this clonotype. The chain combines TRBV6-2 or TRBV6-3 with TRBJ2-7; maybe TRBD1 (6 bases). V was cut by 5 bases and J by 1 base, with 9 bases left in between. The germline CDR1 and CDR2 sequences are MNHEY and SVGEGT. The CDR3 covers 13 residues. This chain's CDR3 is CASSGQLSYEQYF. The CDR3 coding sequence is TGTGCCAGCAGTGGACAGTTGTCCTACGAGCAGTACTTC.

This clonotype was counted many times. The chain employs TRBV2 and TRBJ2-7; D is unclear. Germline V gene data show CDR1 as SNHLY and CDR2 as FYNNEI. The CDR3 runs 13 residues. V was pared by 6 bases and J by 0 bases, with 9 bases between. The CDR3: CASSQPPSYEQYF. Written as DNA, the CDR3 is TGTGCCAGCAGCCAACCCCCCTCCTACGAGCAGTACTTC. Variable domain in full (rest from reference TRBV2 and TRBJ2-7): EPEVTQTPSHQVTQMGQEVILRCVPISNHLYFYWYRQILGQKVEFLVSFYNNEISEKSEIFDDQFSVERPDGSNFTLKIRSTKLEDSAMYFCASSQPPSYEQYFGPGTRLTVT.

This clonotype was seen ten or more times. CDR3 residues: CASSQVRYEQYF. CDR3 nucleotides: TGTGCCAGCAGCCAAGTAAGGTACGAGCAGTACTTC. V and J are TRBV3-1 and TRBJ2-7; D gene ambiguous. Germline V gene data show CDR1 as LGHDT and CDR2 as YNNKEL (reference sequence). There are 12 residues in the CDR3. V was shortened by 1 base and J by 4 bases, with 5 bases between the two germline ends.

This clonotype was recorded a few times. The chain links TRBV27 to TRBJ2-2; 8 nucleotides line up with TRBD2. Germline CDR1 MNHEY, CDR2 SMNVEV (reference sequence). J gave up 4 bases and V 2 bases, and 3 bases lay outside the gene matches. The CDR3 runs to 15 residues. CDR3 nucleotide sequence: TGTGCCAGCAGTTTACGACTAGCGAGCACCGGGGAGCTGTTTTTT. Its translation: CASSLRLASTGELFF.

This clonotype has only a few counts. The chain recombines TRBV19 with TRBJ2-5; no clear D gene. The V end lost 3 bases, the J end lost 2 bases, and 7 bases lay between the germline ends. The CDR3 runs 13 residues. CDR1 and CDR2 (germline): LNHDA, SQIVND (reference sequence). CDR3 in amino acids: CASSIRRQETQYF. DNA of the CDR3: TGTGCCAGTAGTATCCGCCGGCAAGAGACCCAGTACTTC.

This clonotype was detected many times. This CDR3 is CASSQVGQGYSPLHF. Written as DNA, the CDR3 is TGTGCCAGCAGCCAAGTGGGACAGGGTTATTCACCCCTCCACTTT. This rearrangement joins TRBV3-1 to TRBJ1-6; 9 nucleotides align to TRBD1. The CDR3 is made up of 15 amino acids. Germline V gene sequence: CDR1 LGHDT, CDR2 YNNKEL (reference sequence). Germline trimming cut 1 base from V and 8 bases from J; bases unmatched to any gene: 3.

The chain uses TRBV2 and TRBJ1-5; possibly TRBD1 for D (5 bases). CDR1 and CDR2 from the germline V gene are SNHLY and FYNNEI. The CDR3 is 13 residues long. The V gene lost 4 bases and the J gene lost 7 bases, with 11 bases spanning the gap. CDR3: CASSAGPWQPQHF. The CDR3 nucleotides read TGTGCCAGCAGTGCAGGGCCTTGGCAGCCCCAGCATTTT.

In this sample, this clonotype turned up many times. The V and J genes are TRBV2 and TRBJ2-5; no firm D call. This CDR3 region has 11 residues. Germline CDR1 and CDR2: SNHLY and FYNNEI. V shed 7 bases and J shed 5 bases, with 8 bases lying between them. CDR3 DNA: TGTGCCAGCAAAGGGATGGAGACCCAGTACTTC. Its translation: CASKGMETQYF.

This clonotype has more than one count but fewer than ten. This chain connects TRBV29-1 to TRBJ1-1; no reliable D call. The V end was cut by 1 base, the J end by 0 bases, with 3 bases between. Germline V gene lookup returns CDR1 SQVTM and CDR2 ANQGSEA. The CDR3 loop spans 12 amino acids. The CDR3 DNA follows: TGCAGCGTTGAAGCGGTGAACACTGAAGCTTTCTTT. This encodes CSVEAVNTEAFF.

The CDR3 sequence is CASSGGTGGPYEQYF. The CDR3 DNA reads as TGTGCCAGCAGCGGAGGGACAGGGGGCCCCTACGAGCAGTACTTC. The rearrangement joins TRBV3-1 to TRBJ2-7; 12 bases are shared with TRBD1. Losses at the gene ends were 5 bases for V and 2 bases for J; bases not matched to a gene: 4. The germline V gene encodes CDR1 LGHDT and CDR2 YNNKEL (reference sequence). The CDR3 sequence is 15 residues long.

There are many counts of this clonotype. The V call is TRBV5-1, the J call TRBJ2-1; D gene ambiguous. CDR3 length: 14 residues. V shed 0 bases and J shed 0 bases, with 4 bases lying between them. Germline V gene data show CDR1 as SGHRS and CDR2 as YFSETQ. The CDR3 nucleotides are TGCGCCAGCAGCTTGGACACCTCCTACAATGAGCAGTTCTTC. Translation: CASSLDTSYNEQFF.

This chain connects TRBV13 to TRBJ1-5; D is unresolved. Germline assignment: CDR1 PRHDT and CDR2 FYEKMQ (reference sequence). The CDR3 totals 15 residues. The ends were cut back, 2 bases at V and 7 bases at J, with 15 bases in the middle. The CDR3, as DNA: TGTGCCAGCAGCTTAATTAAGAGGGTGGAGCAGCCCCAGCATTTT. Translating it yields CASSLIKRVEQPQHF.

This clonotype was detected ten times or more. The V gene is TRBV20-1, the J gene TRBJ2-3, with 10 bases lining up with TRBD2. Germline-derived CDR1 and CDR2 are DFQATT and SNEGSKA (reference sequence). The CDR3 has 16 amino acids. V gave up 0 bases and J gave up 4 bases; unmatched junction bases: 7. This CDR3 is CSARDTSGVRADTQYF. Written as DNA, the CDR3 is TGCAGTGCTAGAGATACTAGCGGGGTTAGGGCAGATACGCAGTATTTT.

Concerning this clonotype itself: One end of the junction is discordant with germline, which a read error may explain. The CDR3 loop reads CATQADYSTRELFF. CDR3 in DNA: TGCGCCACACAAGCCGACTATTCCACCAGGGAGCTGTTTTTT. The V gene is TRBV5-1, the J gene TRBJ2-2, with a weak D call TRBD2 (5 bases). This CDR3 has 14 amino acids. Looked up from germline, CDR1 is SGHRS and CDR2 is YFSETQ. The whole variable domain, filled in from reference TRBV5-1 and TRBJ2-2, reads KAGVTQTPRYLIKTRGQQVTLSCSPISGHRSVSWYQQTPGQGLQFLFEYFSETQRNKGNFPGRFSGRQFSNSRSEMNVSTLELGDSALYLCATQADYSTRELFFGEGSRLTVL.